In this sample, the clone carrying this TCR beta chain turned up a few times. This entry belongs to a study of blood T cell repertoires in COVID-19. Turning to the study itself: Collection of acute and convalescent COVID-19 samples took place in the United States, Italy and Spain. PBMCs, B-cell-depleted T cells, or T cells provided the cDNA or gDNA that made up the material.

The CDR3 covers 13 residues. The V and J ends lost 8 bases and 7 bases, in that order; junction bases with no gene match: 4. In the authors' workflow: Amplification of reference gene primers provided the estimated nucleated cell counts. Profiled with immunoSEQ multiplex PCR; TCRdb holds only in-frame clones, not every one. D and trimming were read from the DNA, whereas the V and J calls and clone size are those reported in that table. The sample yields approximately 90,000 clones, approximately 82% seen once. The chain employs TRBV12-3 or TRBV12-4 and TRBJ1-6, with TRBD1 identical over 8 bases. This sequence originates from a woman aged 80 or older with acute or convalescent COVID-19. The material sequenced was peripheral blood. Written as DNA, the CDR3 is TGTGCCAGCGGACAGGGACAGAATTCACCCCTCCACTTT. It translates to CASGQGQNSPLHF.